This TCR beta chain was recorded in a study of blood T cell repertoires in COVID-19. Study-wide context: PBMCs, B-cell-depleted T cells, or T cells provided the cDNA or gDNA that made up the material.

Clones were read by immunoSEQ multiplex PCR, and TCRdb kept only the in-frame ones, dropping some. This table has about 160,000 clones, 85% to 95% appearing once. Germline CDR1 is LNHDA and CDR2 is SQIVND (reference sequence). The CDR3 loop spans 15 amino acids. V was trimmed by 3 bases and J by 0 bases, leaving 8 bases between them. Sequenced: peripheral blood. This TCR was sampled from a woman aged 50 to 60 with acute or convalescent COVID-19. This chain joins TRBV19 and TRBJ2-2, with unresolved D. CDR3 coding DNA: TGTGCCAGTAGTATCGCGTACTCGAACACCGGGGAGCTGTTTTTT. Translated, it gives CASSIAYSNTGELFF.